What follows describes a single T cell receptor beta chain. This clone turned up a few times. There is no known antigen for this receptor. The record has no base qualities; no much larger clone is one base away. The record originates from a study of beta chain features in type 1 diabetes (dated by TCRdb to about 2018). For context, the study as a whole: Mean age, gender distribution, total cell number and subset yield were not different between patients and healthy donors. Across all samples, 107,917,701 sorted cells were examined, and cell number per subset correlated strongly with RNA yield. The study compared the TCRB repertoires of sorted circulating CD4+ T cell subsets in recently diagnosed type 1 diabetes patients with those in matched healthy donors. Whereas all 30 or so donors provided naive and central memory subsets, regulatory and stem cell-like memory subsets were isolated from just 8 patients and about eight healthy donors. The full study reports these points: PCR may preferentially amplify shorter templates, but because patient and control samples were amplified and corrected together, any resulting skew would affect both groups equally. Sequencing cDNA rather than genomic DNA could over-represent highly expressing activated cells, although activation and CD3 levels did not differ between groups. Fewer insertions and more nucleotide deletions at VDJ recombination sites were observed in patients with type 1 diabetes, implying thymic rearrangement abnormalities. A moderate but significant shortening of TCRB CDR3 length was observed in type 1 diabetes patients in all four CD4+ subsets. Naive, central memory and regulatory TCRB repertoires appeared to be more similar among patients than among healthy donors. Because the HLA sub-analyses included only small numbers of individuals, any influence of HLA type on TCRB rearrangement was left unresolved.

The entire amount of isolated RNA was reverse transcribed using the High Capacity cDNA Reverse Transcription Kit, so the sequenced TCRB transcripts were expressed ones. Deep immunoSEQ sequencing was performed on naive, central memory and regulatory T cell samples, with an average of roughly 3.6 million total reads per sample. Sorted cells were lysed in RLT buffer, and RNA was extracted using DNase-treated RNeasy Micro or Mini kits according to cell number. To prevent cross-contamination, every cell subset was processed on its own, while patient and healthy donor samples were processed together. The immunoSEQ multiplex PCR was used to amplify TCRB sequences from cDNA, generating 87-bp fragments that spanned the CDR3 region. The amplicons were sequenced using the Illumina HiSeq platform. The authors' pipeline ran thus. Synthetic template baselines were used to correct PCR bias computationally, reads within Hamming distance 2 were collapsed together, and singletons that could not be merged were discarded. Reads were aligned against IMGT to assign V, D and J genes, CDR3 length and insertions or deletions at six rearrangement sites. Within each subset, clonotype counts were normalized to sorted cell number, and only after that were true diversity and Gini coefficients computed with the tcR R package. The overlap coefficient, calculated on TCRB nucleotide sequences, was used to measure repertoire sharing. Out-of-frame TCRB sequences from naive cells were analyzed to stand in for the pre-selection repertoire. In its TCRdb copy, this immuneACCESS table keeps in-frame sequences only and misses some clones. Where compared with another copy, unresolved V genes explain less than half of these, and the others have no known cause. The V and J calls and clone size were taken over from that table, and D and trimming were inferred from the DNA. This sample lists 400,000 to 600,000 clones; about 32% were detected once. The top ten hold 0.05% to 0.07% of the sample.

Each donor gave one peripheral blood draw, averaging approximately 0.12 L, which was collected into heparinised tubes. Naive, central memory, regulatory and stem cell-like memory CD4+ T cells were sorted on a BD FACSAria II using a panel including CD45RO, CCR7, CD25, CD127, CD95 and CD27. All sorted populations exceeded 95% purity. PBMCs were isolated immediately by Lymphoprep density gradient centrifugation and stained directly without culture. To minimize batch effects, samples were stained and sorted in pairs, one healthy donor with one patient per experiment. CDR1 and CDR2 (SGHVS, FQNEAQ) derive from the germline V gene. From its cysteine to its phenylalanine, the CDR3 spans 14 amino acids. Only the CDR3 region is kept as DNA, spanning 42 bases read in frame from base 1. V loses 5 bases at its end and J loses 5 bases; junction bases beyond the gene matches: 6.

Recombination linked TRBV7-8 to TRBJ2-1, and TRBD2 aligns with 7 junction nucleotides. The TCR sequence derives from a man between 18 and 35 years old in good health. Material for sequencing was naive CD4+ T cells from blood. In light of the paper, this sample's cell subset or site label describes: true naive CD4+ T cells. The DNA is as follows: TGTGCCAGCAGCAAGCGGGACTTCCACAATGAGCAGTTCTTC. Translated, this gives CASSKRDFHNEQFF.